The rows below give T cell receptor beta chains drawn from one sample of a study of Ad26.COV2.S vaccination and SARS-CoV-2 variants. The table came from immunoSEQ multiplex PCR; TCRdb's copy has only in-frame clones and leaves some out. The data contain 300,000 to 400,000 clones, around nine tenths of them seen just once; the ten biggest clones take up roughly 10%. The sample here was peripheral blood, taken in a trial of Ad26.COV2.S vaccine versus placebo. The receptors stem from a person aged 18-60 years who received the Ad26.COV2.S COVID-19 vaccine or a placebo. The CDR3 runs from the conserved cysteine through the conserved F or W. Fields, in order: J gene, V gene, CDR3 protein.

J gene: TRBJ2-1
V gene: TRBV27
CDR3 protein: CASSLFSGRAPYNEQFF

J gene: TRBJ1-2
V gene: TRBV5-1
CDR3 protein: CASSLNEGQGHGYTF

J gene: TRBJ2-7
V gene: TRBV2
CDR3 protein: CASSLQGGLYEQYF

J gene: TRBJ1-2
V gene: TRBV2
CDR3 protein: CASSELGQGFYGYTF

J gene: TRBJ2-3
V gene: TRBV28
CDR3 protein: CASSLWAKSGTDTQYF

J gene: TRBJ2-5
V gene: TRBV3-1/TRBV3-2
CDR3 protein: CASSPRPRLDGQETQYF

J gene: TRBJ1-2
V gene: TRBV28
CDR3 protein: CASSPRLQGFYGYTF

J gene: TRBJ2-7
V gene: TRBV28
CDR3 protein: CASSAPAGGSYEQYF

J gene: TRBJ2-2
V gene: TRBV5-6
CDR3 protein: CASSFGPGVNTGELFF

J gene: TRBJ2-6
V gene: TRBV18
CDR3 protein: CASSPPGLAGFSGANVLTF

J gene: TRBJ2-1
V gene: TRBV11-3
CDR3 protein: CASSSASSGGNEQFF

J gene: TRBJ2-5
V gene: TRBV10-2
CDR3 protein: CASSATGPETQYF

J gene: TRBJ1-5
V gene: TRBV28
CDR3 protein: CASSSPAITGYNQPQHF

J gene: TRBJ2-5
V gene: TRBV6-2/TRBV6-3
CDR3 protein: CASSSWTSGETQYF

J gene: TRBJ2-1
V gene: TRBV7-2
CDR3 protein: CASSLVSMPYNEQFF

J gene: TRBJ2-7
V gene: TRBV6-2/TRBV6-3
CDR3 protein: CASSYDRAYEQYF

J gene: TRBJ2-3
V gene: TRBV12-3/TRBV12-4
CDR3 protein: CASSSYRGSQYF

J gene: TRBJ2-3
V gene: TRBV6-2/TRBV6-3
CDR3 protein: CASSYGTSDTDTQYF

J gene: TRBJ2-7
V gene: TRBV6-5
CDR3 protein: CASTGERYEQYF

J gene: TRBJ1-1
V gene: TRBV5-1
CDR3 protein: CASSLLLNTEAFF